The present T cell receptor beta chain was sequenced within a study of T cell changes during pregnancy in multiple sclerosis. The V end lost 2 bases, the J end lost 5 bases, and 8 bases lay between the germline ends. The germline V gene has CDR1 SGHDT and CDR2 YYEEEE. This CDR3 comprises 13 residues. Measured with immunoSEQ multiplex PCR; TCRdb has only the in-frame clones, and not every one. The data hold about 130,000 clones, with less than 97% observed a single time. The clonotype originates from a female donor with multiple sclerosis, enrolled in a pregnancy study. Specimen: peripheral blood, collected after pregnancy. The rearrangement joins TRBV5-6 to TRBJ2-1; maybe TRBD2 (6 bases). For the CDR3, the DNA is TGTGCCAGCAGCTTTTTAGCGGACAATGAGCAGTTCTTC. As protein: CASSFLADNEQFF.